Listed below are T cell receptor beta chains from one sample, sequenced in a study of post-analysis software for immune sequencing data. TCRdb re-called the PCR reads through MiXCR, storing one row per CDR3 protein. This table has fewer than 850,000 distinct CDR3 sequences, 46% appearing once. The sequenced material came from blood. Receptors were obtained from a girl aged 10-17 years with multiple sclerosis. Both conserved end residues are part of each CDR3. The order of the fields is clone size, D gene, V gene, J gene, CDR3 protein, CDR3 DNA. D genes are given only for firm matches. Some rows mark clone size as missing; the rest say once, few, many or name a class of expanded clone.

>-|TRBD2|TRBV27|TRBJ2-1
CASSSSRGERGYNEQFF
TGTGCCAGCAGTTCCTCCCGAGGAGAGCGGGGCTACAATGAGCAGTTCTTC
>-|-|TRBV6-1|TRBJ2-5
CASTRRALQETQYF
TGTGCCAGTACCCGACGGGCATTACAAGAGACCCAGTACTTC
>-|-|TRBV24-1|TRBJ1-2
CATSDYSANYGYTF
TGTGCCACCAGTGACTATTCGGCTAACTATGGCTACACCTTC
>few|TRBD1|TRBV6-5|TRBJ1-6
CASRAGTGRNSPLHF
TGTGCCAGCAGAGCCGGGACAGGGCGTAATTCACCCCTCCACTTT
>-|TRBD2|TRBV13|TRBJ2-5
CASSSGTSGSSQETQYF
TGTGCCAGCAGCTCCGGGACTAGCGGGAGCAGCCAAGAGACCCAGTACTTC
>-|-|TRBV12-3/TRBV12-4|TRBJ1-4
CASSLGVLNEKLFF
TGTGCCAGCAGTTTGGGGGTTTTGAATGAAAAACTGTTTTTT
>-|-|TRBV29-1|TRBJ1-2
CSVTGNSNYGYTF
TGCAGCGTTACGGGGAACAGTAACTATGGCTACACCTTC
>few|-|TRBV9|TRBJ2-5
CASSVDFRSQETQYF
TGTGCCAGCAGCGTAGATTTCCGGAGCCAAGAGACCCAGTACTTC
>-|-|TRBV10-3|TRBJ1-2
CAISEPDSNYGYTF
TGTGCCATCAGTGAGCCGGACAGTAACTATGGCTACACCTTC
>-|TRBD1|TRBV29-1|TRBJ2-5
CSGAGGLWIGGQGQETQYF
TGCAGCGGTGCCGGGGGGTTATGGATCGGGGGACAGGGCCAAGAGACCCAGTACTTC
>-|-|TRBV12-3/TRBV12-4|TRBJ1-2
CASSFLTGSDYTF
TGTGCCAGCAGTTTCCTCACAGGGAGCGACTACACCTTC
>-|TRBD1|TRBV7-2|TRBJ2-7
CASSLAGTGPPYEQYF
TGTGCCAGCAGCTTGGCCGGGACAGGGCCCCCCTACGAGCAGTACTTC
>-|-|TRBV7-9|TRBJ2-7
CASSLVEQPAYEQYF
TGTGCCAGCAGCTTAGTTGAACAGCCAGCCTACGAGCAGTACTTC
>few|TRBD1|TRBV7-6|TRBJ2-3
CASSLPLRGPQGPDTQYF
TGTGCCAGCAGCTTGCCGTTAAGGGGGCCTCAAGGCCCAGATACGCAGTATTTT
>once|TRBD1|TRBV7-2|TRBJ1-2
CASSQGRGQGSYGYTF
TGTGCCAGCAGCCAAGGCCGGGGACAGGGATCCTATGGCTACACCTTC
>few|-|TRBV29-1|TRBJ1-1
CSAAGRGLEAFF
TGCAGCGCGGCGGGGAGGGGACTCGAAGCTTTCTTT
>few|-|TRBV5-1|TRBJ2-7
CASSLTAGKIEQYF
TGCGCCAGCAGCTTGACAGCGGGCAAAATCGAGCAGTACTTC
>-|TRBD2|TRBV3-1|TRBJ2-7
CASSQVPGLATVTYEQYF
TGTGCCAGCAGCCAAGTCCCGGGACTAGCGACAGTTACCTACGAGCAGTACTTC
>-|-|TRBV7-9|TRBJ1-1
CASSSKAPGTEAFF
TGTGCCAGCAGCTCCAAGGCCCCAGGGACTGAAGCTTTCTTT
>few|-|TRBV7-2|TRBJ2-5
CASSLLGLGDQETQYF
TGTGCCAGCAGCCTCCTGGGGCTAGGGGACCAAGAGACCCAGTACTTC
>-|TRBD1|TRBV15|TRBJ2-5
CATSRERNQGAGEQYF
TGTGCCACCAGCAGAGAGCGGAACCAGGGGGCGGGTGAGCAGTACTTC
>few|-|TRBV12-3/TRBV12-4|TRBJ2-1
CASRHRGTYNEQFF
TGTGCCAGCAGGCATCGGGGAACTTACAATGAGCAGTTCTTC
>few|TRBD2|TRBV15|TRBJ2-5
CATSRTLAGNRDQETQYF
TGTGCCACCAGCAGAACACTAGCGGGGAATAGGGACCAAGAGACCCAGTACTTC
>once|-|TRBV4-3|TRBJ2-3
CASSHHAQDTQYF
TGCGCCAGCAGCCACCACGCCCAAGATACGCAGTATTTT
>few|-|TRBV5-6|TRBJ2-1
CASSFTGLRSYNEQFF
TGTGCCAGCAGTTTTACGGGCTTGCGCTCCTACAATGAGCAGTTCTTC
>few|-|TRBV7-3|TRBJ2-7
CASSSTPAGEQYF
TGTGCCAGCAGCTCGACCCCCGCGGGGGAGCAGTACTTC
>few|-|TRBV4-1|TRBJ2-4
CASSTVPNQPLAKNIQYF
TGCGCCAGCAGCACTGTTCCGAACCAACCACTAGCCAAAAACATTCAGTACTTC
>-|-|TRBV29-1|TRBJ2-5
CSVTFLASAQETQYF
TGCAGCGTAACCTTTTTGGCCTCGGCCCAAGAGACCCAGTACTTC
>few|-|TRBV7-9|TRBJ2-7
CASSLDGSPSYEQYF
TGTGCCAGCAGCTTAGACGGGAGTCCCTCCTACGAGCAGTACTTC
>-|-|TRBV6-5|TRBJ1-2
CASSSHQGNYGYTF
TGTGCCAGCAGTTCCCACCAGGGCAACTATGGCTACACCTTC
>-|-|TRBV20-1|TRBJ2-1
CSASGGQAYNEQFF
TGCAGTGCTAGCGGAGGACAAGCCTACAATGAGCAGTTCTTC
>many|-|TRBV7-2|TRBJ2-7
CASSLGRSYEQYF
TGTGCCAGCAGCTTAGGCCGGTCCTACGAGCAGTACTTC
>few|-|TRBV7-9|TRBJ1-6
CASSPTGNSPLHF
TGTGCCAGCAGCCCGACGGGGAATTCACCCCTCCACTTT
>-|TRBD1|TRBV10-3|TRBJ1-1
CAIRATGGWNTEAFF
TGTGCCATCAGAGCGACAGGGGGGTGGAACACTGAAGCTTTCTTT
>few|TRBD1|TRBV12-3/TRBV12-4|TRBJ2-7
CASSPCRGNSYEQYF
TGTGCCAGCAGTCCCTGCAGGGGGAATTCCTACGAGCAGTACTTC
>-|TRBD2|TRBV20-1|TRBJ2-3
CSARPGLAGVRTDTQYF
TGCAGTGCTAGGCCCGGACTAGCGGGAGTTCGCACAGATACGCAGTATTTT
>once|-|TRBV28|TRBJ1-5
CASSFPPAQPQHF
TGTGCCAGCAGTTTCCCTCCGGCTCAGCCCCAGCATTTT
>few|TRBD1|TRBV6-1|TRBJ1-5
CASSLTGAYGNQPQHF
TGTGCCAGCAGTTTAACAGGGGCTTACGGCAATCAGCCCCAGCATTTT
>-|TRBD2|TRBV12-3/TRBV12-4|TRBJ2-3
CASILAGGPGAQYF
TGTGCCAGCATACTAGCGGGAGGGCCGGGAGCGCAGTATTTT
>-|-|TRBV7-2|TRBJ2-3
CASSSRGLEGNQPQYF
TGTGCCAGCAGCAGCCGAGGTTTGGAGGGCAATCAGCCCCAGTATTTT
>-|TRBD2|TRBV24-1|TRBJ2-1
CATSETSGINNEQFF
TGTGCCACCAGTGAGACTAGCGGAATAAACAATGAGCAGTTCTTC
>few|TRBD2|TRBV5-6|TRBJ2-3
CASSLRTSGIADTQYF
TGTGCCAGCAGCCTTCGGACTAGCGGGATCGCGGATACGCAGTATTTT
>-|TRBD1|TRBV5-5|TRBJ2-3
CASSLAGLGQIPTSDTQYF
TGTGCCAGCAGCTTGGCCGGTCTGGGACAGATTCCAACGTCAGATACGCAGTATTTT